This T cell receptor (beta chain) was observed in a study of OX40 agonist ivuxolimab in advanced cancers. Excluded were patients having autoimmune disease history or systemic immunosuppression. The CDR3 is 12 amino acids. Germline values: CDR1 MNHNS, CDR2 SASEGT. Between the trimmed V and J ends, which lost 3 bases and 4 bases, there was a span of 6 bases. Repertoires were generated with immunoSEQ multiplex PCR, while TCRdb's copy carries only in-frame clones and drops some. This table holds some 73,000 clones, just under 90% found once. A word on this clone: What it binds is unknown.

Study-wide points: In the 0.1 to 3.0 mg/kg range, CD4+ and CD8+ blood T cells had expanded clonally by week 6. Compared with CD4+, CD8+ T cells on average had more expanded clones.

This receptor was identified in an adult with an advanced solid tumor such as melanoma, head and neck, liver or kidney cancer. The source material was CD4+ or CD8+ T cells sorted from blood, sampled in a trial of the OX40 agonist ivuxolimab. This sequence joins TRBV6-1 and TRBJ1-2; possibly TRBD1 for D (6 bases). CDR3 nucleotides: TGTGCCAGCAGTGACAGGGGCTATGGCTACACCTTC. Encoded protein: CASSDRGYGYTF.